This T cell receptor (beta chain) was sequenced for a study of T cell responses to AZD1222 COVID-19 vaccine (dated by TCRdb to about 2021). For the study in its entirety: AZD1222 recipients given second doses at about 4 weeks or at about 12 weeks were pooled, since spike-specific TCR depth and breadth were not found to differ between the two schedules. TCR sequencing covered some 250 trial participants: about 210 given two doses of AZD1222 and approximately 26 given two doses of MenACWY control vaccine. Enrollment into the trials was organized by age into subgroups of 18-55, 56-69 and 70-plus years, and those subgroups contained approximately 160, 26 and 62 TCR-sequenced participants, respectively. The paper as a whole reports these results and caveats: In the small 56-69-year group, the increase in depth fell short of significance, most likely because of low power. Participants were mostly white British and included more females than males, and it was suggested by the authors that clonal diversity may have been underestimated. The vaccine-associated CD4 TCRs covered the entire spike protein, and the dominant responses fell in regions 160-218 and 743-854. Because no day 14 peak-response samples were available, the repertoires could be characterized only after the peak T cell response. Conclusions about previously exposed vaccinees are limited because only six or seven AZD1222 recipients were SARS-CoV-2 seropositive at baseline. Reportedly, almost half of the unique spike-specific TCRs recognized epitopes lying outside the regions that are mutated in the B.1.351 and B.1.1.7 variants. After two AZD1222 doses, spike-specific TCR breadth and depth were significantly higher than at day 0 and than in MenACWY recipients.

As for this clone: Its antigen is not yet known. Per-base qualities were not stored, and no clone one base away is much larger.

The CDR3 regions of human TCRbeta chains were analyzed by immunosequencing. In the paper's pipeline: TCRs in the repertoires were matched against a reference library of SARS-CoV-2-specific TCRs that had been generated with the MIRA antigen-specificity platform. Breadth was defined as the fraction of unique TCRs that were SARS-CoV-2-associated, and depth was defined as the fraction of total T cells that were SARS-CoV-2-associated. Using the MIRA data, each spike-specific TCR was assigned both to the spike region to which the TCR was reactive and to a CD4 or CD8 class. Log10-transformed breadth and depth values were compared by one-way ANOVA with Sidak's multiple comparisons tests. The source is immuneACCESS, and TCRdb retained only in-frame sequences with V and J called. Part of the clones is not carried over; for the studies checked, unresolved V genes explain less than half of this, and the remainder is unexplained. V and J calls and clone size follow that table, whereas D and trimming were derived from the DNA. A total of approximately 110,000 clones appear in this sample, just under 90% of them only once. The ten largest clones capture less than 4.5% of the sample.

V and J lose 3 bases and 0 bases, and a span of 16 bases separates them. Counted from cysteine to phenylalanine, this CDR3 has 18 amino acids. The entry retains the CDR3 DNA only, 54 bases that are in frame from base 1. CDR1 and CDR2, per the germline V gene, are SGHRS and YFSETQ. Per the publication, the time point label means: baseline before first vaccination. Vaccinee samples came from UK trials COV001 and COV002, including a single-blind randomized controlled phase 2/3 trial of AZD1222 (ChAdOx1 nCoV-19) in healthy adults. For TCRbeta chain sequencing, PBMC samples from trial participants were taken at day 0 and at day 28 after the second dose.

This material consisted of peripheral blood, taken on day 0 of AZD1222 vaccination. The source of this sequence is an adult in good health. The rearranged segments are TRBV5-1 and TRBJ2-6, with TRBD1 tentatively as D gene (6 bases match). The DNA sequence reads TGCGCCAGCAGCTACCTGGGCAGGGGAAGCTCTGGGGCCAACGTCCTGACTTTC. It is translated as CASSYLGRGSSGANVLTF.